Included here is one T cell receptor beta chain sequence, with context. Its antigen is currently unknown. Per the germline V gene, CDR1 is SGHTA and CDR2 is FQGNSA. The CDR3 is made up of 14 amino acids. The ends were cut back, 5 bases at V and 2 bases at J, with 13 bases in the middle. The repertoire was sequenced with immunoSEQ multiplex PCR; TCRdb's copy has only in-frame clones and lacks some. The sample includes around 16,000 clones, 68% seen only once; the top ten take 15% to 20%. The data were obtained in a study of cytotoxic CD8 clonotypes in ibrutinib-treated CLL. Regarding the study as a whole: Public clonotypes, an uncommon group, contracted or remained stable on treatment. Sampling schedules were unmatched across sustained-remission and progressing patients.

This chain uses TRBV7-2 with TRBJ2-7; D tentatively reads TRBD1 or TRBD2 (7 bases each). This receptor was taken from a human donor with chronic lymphocytic leukemia. Sample: PBMCs, taken before ibrutinib treatment. The CDR3 DNA is TGTGCCAGCAGCCCCAGGGGGGGGGCCTACGAGCAGTACTTC. This gives the protein CASSPRGGAYEQYF.